This entry lists 24 T cell receptor beta chains sequenced from one sample in a study of fetal regulatory T cell absence and autoimmunity. Measured with immunoSEQ multiplex PCR; TCRdb has only the in-frame clones, and not every one. Among 85,000 to 100,000 clones listed, approximately 79% were seen once. Sequencing was done on a sample of pancreas tissue. The receptors shown here come from a male donor with IPEX syndrome.

The V call is TRBV7-9, the J call TRBJ2-7; the D is unclear. The germline V and J ends were trimmed by 1 base and 3 bases, with 4 bases remaining between them. Germline V gene lookup returns CDR1 SEHNR and CDR2 FQNEAQ (reference sequence). The CDR3 loop spans 12 amino acids. The CDR3 reads CASSLEYYEQYF. Written as DNA, the CDR3 is TGTGCCAGCAGCTTAGAGTACTACGAGCAGTACTTC.

CDR3 sequence: CASSFGTQREMNTGELFF. CDR3 sequence (DNA): TGTGCCAGCAGCTTTGGGACCCAGCGGGAGATGAACACCGGGGAGCTGTTTTTT. The chain has TRBV5-4 and TRBJ2-2; 8 bases match TRBD2. Germline V gene data show CDR1 as SGHNT and CDR2 as YYREEE (reference sequence). The V segment lost 2 bases and the J segment 1 base; nucleotides outside the gene matches: 10. The CDR3 has 18 residues. Based on the CDR3 plus reference TRBV5-4 and TRBJ2-2, the full variable domain is ETGVTQSPTHLIKTRGQQVTLRCSSQSGHNTVSWYQQALGQGPQFIFQYYREEENGRGNFPPRFSGLQFPNYSSELNVNALELDDSALYLCASSFGTQREMNTGELFFGEGSRLTVL.

This chain joins TRBV19 and TRBJ1-6; 8 nucleotides agree with TRBD1. The V gene's germline CDR1 is LNHDA and CDR2 SQIVND (reference sequence). CDR3 length equals 15 residues. V lost 6 bases and J lost 5; bases outside the gene matches: 6. CDR3 nucleotide sequence: TGTGCCAGTAGCCTCCAGGGACAGGATAATTCACCCCTCCACTTT. As protein: CASSLQGQDNSPLHF.

The chain links TRBV29-1 to TRBJ2-1, with D perhaps matching TRBD2 (5 bases). Germline CDR1 and CDR2: SQVTM and ANQGSEA. This CDR3 region has 13 residues. Trimming removed 3 bases at V and 7 bases at J, with 13 bases between. The DNA of the CDR3 is TGCAGCGTTGACAGCGGTCCTGGAAATGAGCAGTTCTTC. Amino acid sequence: CSVDSGPGNEQFF.

The chain recombines TRBV6-5 with TRBJ1-2; D might be TRBD1 (5 bases). The germline V gene encodes CDR1 MNHEY and CDR2 SVGAGI. This CDR3 is 14 amino acids long. Trimming pared 6 bases from V and 4 bases from J, leaving 15 bases between. The DNA for the CDR3 is TGTGCCAGCAGGACCGACAGCGTCCCCTATGGCTACACCTTC. It is translated as CASRTDSVPYGYTF.

The rearrangement links TRBV4-3 to TRBJ1-2, with a weak D call TRBD1 (6 bases). The CDR3 has 15 residues. The germline V gene encodes CDR1 LGHNA and CDR2 YSLEER. The germline V and J ends were trimmed by 0 bases and 7 bases, with 15 bases remaining between them. CDR3 residues: CASSQDPAQGGGYTF. The CDR3, as DNA: TGCGCCAGCAGCCAAGACCCCGCACAGGGAGGTGGCTACACCTTC.

V usage is TRBV9 and J usage is TRBJ2-2, with 8 nucleotides matching TRBD2. J was trimmed by 4 bases and V by 0 bases; bases with no gene match: 5. This CDR3 region has 16 residues. CDR1 and CDR2 (germline): SGDLS, YYNGEE. The CDR3 protein is CASSVGRGGATGELFF. In DNA form, the CDR3 reads TGTGCCAGCAGCGTAGGCCGGGGGGGTGCCACCGGGGAGCTGTTTTTT.

The chain links TRBV2 to TRBJ2-4; no firm D call. The germline V gene has CDR1 SNHLY and CDR2 FYNNEI. The CDR3 runs to 13 residues. V shed 8 bases and J shed 8 bases, with 16 bases lying between them. The CDR3 region is CASYRQRGYIQYF. In nucleotides, the CDR3 is TGTGCCAGCTATAGGCAGAGAGGATACATTCAGTACTTC.

V usage is TRBV5-4 and J usage is TRBJ2-2, with no clear D. The CDR3 has 13 amino acids. Germline CDR1 reads SGHNT; CDR2 reads YYREEE (reference sequence). Trimming took 4 bases from V and 5 from J, leaving 9 bases between them. CDR3 amino acids: CASSIRVTGELFF. The CDR3 bases are TGTGCCAGCAGCATTAGGGTTACCGGGGAGCTGTTTTTT.

V is TRBV11-2 and J is TRBJ2-7; TRBD1 agrees at 8 bases. The CDR3 contains 15 residues. V gave up 1 base and J gave up 4 bases; unmatched junction bases: 6. Germline V CDR1 and CDR2: SGHAT, FQNNGV. The CDR3 spells CASSLGVGQGYEQYF. The CDR3 coding sequence is TGTGCCAGCAGCTTAGGAGTAGGACAGGGTTACGAGCAGTACTTC.

This clone was counted once. The chain uses TRBV5-1 and TRBJ2-7, with 9 bases fitting TRBD1. CDR1 is SGHRS, CDR2 YFSETQ, per germline. The trim removed 0 bases at V and 3 bases at J, leaving 16 bases unmatched. The CDR3 contains 19 residues. CDR3 coding DNA: TGCGCCAGCAGCTTGGCTATGGGGACAGGGTCCATAAGGGGCTACGAGCAGTACTTC. This translates into CASSLAMGTGSIRGYEQYF.

V is TRBV15 and J is TRBJ2-1; unclear D gene. Germline V gives CDR1 LNHNV, CDR2 YYDKDF (reference sequence). V shed 0 bases and J shed 5 bases, with 5 bases lying between them. The CDR3 totals 13 residues. As DNA, the CDR3 is TGTGCCACCAGCAGAGACAACCACAATGAGCAGTTCTTC. This translates into CATSRDNHNEQFF.

The J gene is TRBJ1-2, the V gene TRBV15; 10 bases line up with TRBD1. Germline CDR1 is LNHNV and CDR2 is YYDKDF (reference sequence). J was trimmed by 7 bases and V by 0 bases; bases with no gene match: 5. This CDR3 spans 15 amino acids. The CDR3 coding sequence is TGTGCCACCAGCAGAGATGAGTGGACAGGGGGTGGCTACACCTTC. It yields the protein CATSRDEWTGGGYTF.

This clone was detected once. This chain links TRBV4-1 with TRBJ1-3, with D unclear. The germline gives CDR1 MGHRA, CDR2 YSYEKL. Trimming left V 0 bases short and J 4 bases short, with 16 bases between. The CDR3 has 17 amino acids. The DNA of the CDR3 is TGCGCCAGCAGCCAAGAGGGATGGTGGGCTGCCGGAAACACCATATATTTT. This sequence encodes CASSQEGWWAAGNTIYF.

A single count supports this clone. The rearrangement joins TRBV5-1 to TRBJ2-1, with D maybe TRBD1 (5 bases). CDR1 is SGHRS and CDR2 is YFSETQ in the germline V gene. The length of the CDR3 is 15 residues. The V and J ends lost 0 bases and 5 bases respectively, with 12 bases between them. Here the CDR3 DNA reads TGCGCCAGCAGCTTGGTGGCAGGGTATGACAATGAGCAGTTCTTC. Its translation: CASSLVAGYDNEQFF.

The V call is TRBV12-5, the J call TRBJ2-7; 8 bases are shared with TRBD2. The CDR3 totals 19 residues. J lost 1 base, V lost 0 bases, and 14 bases had no gene match. CDR1 and CDR2 from the germline V gene are LGHNT and FRNRAP. In DNA, the CDR3 is TGTGCTAGTGGTTTGGTACGGTTCCCATGGGGCGGGAGGTCCTACGAGCAGTACTTC. It translates to CASGLVRFPWGGRSYEQYF.

V usage is TRBV11-3 and J usage is TRBJ1-1; no clear D gene. CDR3 length: 17 residues. Deletions cut 1 base from V and 0 bases from J, with 15 bases between. Looked up from germline, CDR1 is SGHNT and CDR2 is YENEEA. In nucleotides, the CDR3 is TGTGCCAGCAGCTTAGGGCATGGGGAGACCCTGAACACTGAAGCTTTCTTT. Residues: CASSLGHGETLNTEAFF.

The CDR3 reads CAWSVFRAESTDTQYF. In nucleotides, the CDR3 is TGTGCCTGGAGTGTCTTCAGGGCAGAGAGCACAGATACGCAGTATTTT. The V call is TRBV30, the J call TRBJ2-3; D possibly corresponds to TRBD1 (5 bases). CDR1 GTSNPN and CDR2 SVGIG come from the germline V gene (reference sequence). V shed 0 bases and J shed 0 bases, with 13 bases lying between them. The CDR3 has 16 amino acids.

This clone was found once. V gene TRBV7-9 combines with J gene TRBJ1-3; TRBD1 agrees at 8 bases. CDR1 and CDR2 from the germline V gene are SEHNR and FQNEAQ (reference sequence). The ends lost 4 bases at V and 3 bases at J; junction bases unmatched: 8. The CDR3 spans 16 residues. The CDR3 nucleotides read TGTGCCAGCAGCTCCGGACAGGGAGGAATTGGAAACACCATATATTTT. Translated, it gives CASSSGQGGIGNTIYF.

The chain has TRBV29-1 and TRBJ2-7; 9 bases are a match to TRBD2. CDR3 length equals 13 residues. Germline V gives CDR1 SQVTM, CDR2 ANQGSEA. The V gene end was trimmed by 4 bases and the J gene end by 4 bases; junction bases not matched to a gene: 5. Here the CDR3 reads CSVALAGRYEQYF. The CDR3 nucleotides read TGCAGCGTTGCGCTAGCGGGAAGGTACGAGCAGTACTTC.

This clone was recorded a few times. V is TRBV6-5 and J is TRBJ1-1; no definite D call. In germline, CDR1 is MNHEY, CDR2 SVGAGI. V was cut by 6 bases and J by 0 bases, with 2 bases left in between. The CDR3 contains 11 residues. CDR3 bases: TGTGCCAGCAGGGTGAACACTGAAGCTTTCTTT. Its protein product is CASRVNTEAFF.

The chain is built from TRBV7-2 and TRBJ2-1; a possible D gene is TRBD2 (5 bases). Germline V CDR1 and CDR2: SGHTA, FQGNSA. CDR3 length: 15 residues. V gave up 3 bases and J gave up 1 base, with 10 bases separating them. CDR3 in amino acids: CASSLDFVSYNEQFF. The CDR3 region has the DNA TGTGCCAGCAGCTTGGACTTCGTTTCCTACAATGAGCAGTTCTTC.

V usage is TRBV6-4 and J usage is TRBJ1-5; D is possibly TRBD1 (6 bases). Trimming took off 0 bases at V and 2 bases at J, with 11 bases between the two ends. The CDR3 runs to 16 residues. Germline V gene lookup returns CDR1 MRHNA and CDR2 SNTAGT. The CDR3 spells CASSDSNREGNQPQHF. The CDR3 DNA sequence: TGTGCCAGCAGTGACTCTAACAGGGAAGGCAATCAGCCCCAGCATTTT.

The chain couples TRBV5-1 to TRBJ2-5; a weak D match, TRBD2 (7 bases). Trimming stripped 4 bases from V and 7 bases from J, with 17 bases between. The CDR3 has 14 amino acids. From germline, CDR1 is SGHRS and CDR2 YFSETQ. CDR3 nucleotides: TGCGCCAGCAGCGGGACCCAGGGAGGGGGGACCCAGTACTTC. It yields the protein CASSGTQGGGTQYF.